What follows are 24 T cell receptor beta chains derived from one specimen sequenced in a study of T cells in Graves' hyperthyroidism and ophthalmopathy. RNA transcripts were the template for amplifying TCR beta CDR3 regions. HTBI primers drove first-round RT-PCR of the TCR CDR3. TCRdb redid the calling of the multiplex PCR reads with MiXCR, one entry per CDR3 protein. Of hundreds of thousands of distinct CDR3 sequences in the sample, approximately 40% are singletons; the top ten hold 7% to 10%. Sequencing was done on a sample of blood. The origin of the receptors is a man aged 18 to 35 with Graves' hyperthyroidism.

CDR3 loop: CASSSEWRYEQYF. The CDR3 nucleotides read TGCGCCAGCAGCTCAGAATGGCGGTACGAGCAGTACTTC. V gene TRBV4-1 combines with J gene TRBJ2-7, with D unresolved. Germline assignment: CDR1 MGHRA and CDR2 YSYEKL. The V and J ends lost 5 bases and 4 bases respectively, with 12 bases between them. The CDR3 has 13 amino acids.

In regard to this clonotype: The missing conserved phenylalanine or tryptophan at the end of this CDR3 makes a read error likely. The DNA is omitted, as the CDR3 cannot be located on it reliably, and the CDR3 follows TCRdb's listing. The chain couples TRBV19 to TRBJ1-5. The germline CDR1 and CDR2 sequences are LNHDA and SQIVND (reference sequence). The CDR3 extends over 8 residues, inclusive of both ends. CDR3 sequence: CASSSHSN.

V and J are TRBV7-2 and TRBJ2-7, with D tentatively TRBD1 or TRBD2 (5 bases each). This CDR3 is 16 amino acids long. Germline V CDR1 and CDR2: SGHTA, FQGNSA. V lost 3 bases, J lost 3 bases, and 18 bases lay in between. The CDR3 spells CASSFLAGPGLYEQYF. The CDR3 DNA follows: TGTGCCAGCAGCTTCCTAGCTGGACCAGGGCTCTACGAGCAGTACTTC.

This clonotype appeared a few times. The rearrangement uses TRBV12-3 or TRBV12-4 and TRBJ2-2; D not certain. The V and J ends lost 7 bases and 7 bases respectively, with 7 bases between them. CDR3 length: 11 residues. The CDR3 region has the DNA TGTGCCAGCACCAGTGGCGGGGAGCTGTTTTTT. Translation: CASTSGGELFF.

The chain is built from TRBV9 and TRBJ1-5, with D perhaps TRBD1 (6 bases). The V and J ends lost 0 bases and 6 bases respectively, with 13 bases between them. The CDR3 totals 15 residues. CDR1 and CDR2 from the germline V gene are SGDLS and YYNGEE. The CDR3 protein is CASSVDGGIGQPQHF. CDR3 DNA sequence: TGTGCCAGCAGCGTAGATGGGGGCATCGGTCAGCCCCAGCATTTT.

V gene TRBV24-1 combines with J gene TRBJ1-5; 9 bases match TRBD1. This CDR3 spans 18 amino acids. The germline CDR1 and CDR2 sequences are KGHDR and SFDVKD. The J segment lost 6 bases and the V segment lost 5 bases, leaving 16 bases of the junction unmatched. CDR3 bases: TGTGCCACCAGTGCCCAAGGACCCGGGACAGGGCCTGGTCAGCCCCAGCATTTT. This encodes CATSAQGPGTGPGQPQHF.

Notes on this clonotype: With a much larger clone just one base away, this may be a read error. The chain is built from TRBV20-1 and TRBJ1-2; TRBD1 might be the D (5 bases). Trimming cost V 5 bases and J 5 bases, with 12 bases left between them. This CDR3 is built from 12 residues. Germline CDR1 reads DFQATT; CDR2 reads SNEGSKA (reference sequence). Written as DNA, the CDR3 is TGCAGTGCTCAGCCCGGGGGGTATGGCTACACCTTC. This gives the protein CSAQPGGYGYTF.

This clonotype was observed a few times. The gene calls are TRBV2 and TRBJ1-1; 9 bases match TRBD1. V lost 5 bases to trimming and J lost 1 base; unmatched junction nucleotides: 11. The CDR3 loop spans 17 amino acids. In germline, CDR1 is SNHLY, CDR2 FYNNEI. This CDR3 is CASSSPEYRGQNTEAFF. The CDR3 coding sequence is TGTGCCAGCAGTTCTCCCGAATACAGGGGGCAGAACACTGAAGCTTTCTTT. The full variable domain, rest sourced from reference TRBV2 and TRBJ1-1, is EPEVTQTPSHQVTQMGQEVILRCVPISNHLYFYWYRQILGQKVEFLVSFYNNEISEKSEIFDDQFSVERPDGSNFTLKIRSTKLEDSAMYFCASSSPEYRGQNTEAFFGQGTRLTVV.

In its sample, this clonotype was seen many times. The rearrangement uses TRBV6-5 and TRBJ1-5; 8 bases are a match to TRBD1. Germline CDR1 MNHEY, CDR2 SVGAGI. The CDR3 covers 13 residues. Unmatched junction bases numbered 1, after V lost 2 bases and J lost 7 bases. CDR3 coding DNA: TGTGCCAGCAGTTACACAGGGGGACAGCCCCAGCATTTT. Amino acid sequence: CASSYTGGQPQHF.

This clonotype was picked up a small number of times. The chain uses TRBV9 and TRBJ1-2, with no clear D. The CDR3 consists of 16 residues. The V end lost 4 bases, the J end lost 0 bases, and 16 bases lay between the germline ends. Germline V gives CDR1 SGDLS, CDR2 YYNGEE. This CDR3 reads CASSSRPDYSNYGYTF. CDR3 coding DNA: TGTGCCAGCAGCTCCCGCCCAGATTACTCTAACTATGGCTACACCTTC.

This clonotype was seen more than once but under ten times. The CDR3: CATSAGTSHEQYF. CDR3 bases: TGTGCCACTTCAGCCGGGACTAGTCACGAGCAGTACTTC. The chain couples TRBV19 to TRBJ2-7; 8 nucleotides align to TRBD2. V lost 10 bases, J lost 5 bases, and 10 bases stayed unmatched. The CDR3 extends over 13 amino acids. Germline CDR1 and CDR2: LNHDA and SQIVND (reference sequence). Full variable domain (missing parts from reference TRBV19 and TRBJ2-7): DGGITQSPKYLFRKEGQNVTLSCEQNLNHDAMYWYRQDPGQGLRLIYYSQIVNDFQKGDIAEGYSVSREKKESFPLTVTSAQKNPTAFYLCATSAGTSHEQYFGPGTRLTVT.

This clonotype was counted many times. The chain combines TRBV12-3 or TRBV12-4 with TRBJ2-5, with D perhaps TRBD2 (5 bases). The V end lost 5 bases, the J end lost 4 bases, and 11 bases lay between the germline ends. This CDR3 contains 13 residues. CDR3 nucleotide sequence: TGTGCCAGCAGTCCCACTAGGAGAGAGACCCAGTACTTC. This translates into CASSPTRRETQYF.

In this sample, this clonotype turned up a few times. J is TRBJ1-4 and V is TRBV6-5; D might be TRBD1 (5 bases). The V gene's germline CDR1 is MNHEY and CDR2 SVGAGI. V shed 0 bases and J shed 7 bases, with 9 bases lying between them. This CDR3 is built from 14 residues. The CDR3 protein is CASSYSVRGEKLFF. In DNA form, the CDR3 reads TGTGCCAGCAGTTACTCGGTTAGGGGTGAAAAACTGTTTTTT.

The V gene is TRBV20-1, the J gene TRBJ2-1; D is perhaps TRBD1 or TRBD2 (5 bases each). Germline V gives CDR1 DFQATT, CDR2 SNEGSKA (reference sequence). V lost 0 bases and J 6 bases, leaving 12 bases between the germline ends. The CDR3 covers 14 residues. CDR3 in amino acids: CSAREGTGFNEQFF. Here the CDR3 DNA reads TGCAGTGCTAGAGAGGGGACGGGCTTCAATGAGCAGTTCTTC.

This clonotype was counted between two and nine times. The chain uses TRBV9 and TRBJ2-2; 7 bases align to TRBD2. Germline CDR1 SGDLS, CDR2 YYNGEE. The CDR3 runs 12 residues. V gave up 4 bases and J gave up 7 bases; unmatched junction bases: 1. The CDR3 bases are TGTGCCAGCAGCCTAGCGGTCGGGGAGCTGTTTTTT. Residues: CASSLAVGELFF.

The chain joins TRBV4-1 to TRBJ1-3; TRBD1 might be the D (5 bases). The length of the CDR3 is 13 residues. CDR1 and CDR2 from the germline V gene are MGHRA and YSYEKL. V lost 4 bases and J 8 bases, leaving 12 bases between the germline ends. The chain's CDR3 is CASSRDSLDTIYF. CDR3 nucleotides: TGCGCCAGCAGCCGAGACAGTTTGGACACCATATATTTT.

Details on this clonotype: One end of the junction fails to match germline, which may point to a read error. The rearrangement uses TRBV12-3 or TRBV12-4 and TRBJ2-5; 7 nucleotides line up with TRBD1. This CDR3 contains 14 residues. The CDR3 loop reads CASSKPGQQGTQYF. CDR3 in DNA: TGTGCCAGCAGCAAACCGGGACAGCAAGGGACCCAGTACTTC.

The chain uses TRBV6-5 and TRBJ1-6; D is perhaps TRBD1 (5 bases). The CDR3 contains 15 residues. Trimming pared 5 bases from V and 9 bases from J, leaving 17 bases between. CDR1 and CDR2 from the germline V gene are MNHEY and SVGAGI. CDR3 loop: CASSRQGGNRSPLHF. The CDR3 DNA is TGTGCCAGCAGTCGCCAGGGCGGCAATCGTTCACCCCTCCACTTT.

This sequence joins TRBV29-1 and TRBJ1-2, with D perhaps matching TRBD1 (6 bases). This CDR3 is 10 amino acids long. Germline V gene data show CDR1 as SQVTM and CDR2 as ANQGSEA. As DNA, the CDR3 is TGCAGAGGGACAAACTATGGCTACACCTTC. Protein sequence: CRGTNYGYTF. Variable domain in full (rest from reference TRBV29-1 and TRBJ1-2): SAVISQKPSRDICQRGTSLTIQCQVDSQVTMMFWYRQQPGQSLTLIATANQGSEATYESGFVIDKFPISRPNLTFSTLTVSNMSPEDSSIYLCRGTNYGYTFGSGTRLTVV.

In its sample, this clonotype was seen once. With a much larger clone just one base away, this may be a read error. The rearrangement joins TRBV7-3 to TRBJ1-1, with 7 bases that match TRBD1. Germline V gives CDR1 SGHTA, CDR2 FQGTGA. There are 13 residues in the CDR3. DNA for the CDR3: TGTGCCAGCAGCGTAGACAGGGAAACTGAAGTTTTCTTT. Translating gives CASSVDRETEVFF.

CDR3 nucleotides: TGTGCCATCAGTGAGTCGTGGGAGCTGTTTTTT. Residues: CAISESWELFF. The chain couples TRBV10-3 to TRBJ2-2, with no clear D. The CDR3 is made up of 11 amino acids. The V gene lost 0 bases and the J gene lost 9 bases, with 2 bases spanning the gap. Germline values: CDR1 ENHRY, CDR2 SYGVKD.

The chain couples TRBV11-2 to TRBJ2-6, with D unclear. The V gene lost 4 bases and the J gene lost 0 bases, with 4 bases spanning the gap. The V gene's germline CDR1 is SGHAT and CDR2 FQNNGV. The CDR3 extends over 14 amino acids. The CDR3 loop is CASSYPSGANVLTF. CDR3 DNA: TGTGCCAGCAGCTACCCCTCTGGGGCCAACGTCCTGACTTTC.

This clonotype has more than one count but fewer than ten. V gene TRBV20-1 combines with J gene TRBJ2-5; 7 bases align to TRBD2. Trimming took 3 bases from V and 5 from J; bases not matched to a gene: 9. Germline loops: CDR1 DFQATT, CDR2 SNEGSKA (reference sequence). The CDR3 sequence is 14 residues long. The CDR3 coding sequence is TGCAGTGCTAGGACCCTAGCGGACCGGGAGACCCAGTACTTC. Translation: CSARTLADRETQYF.

This clonotype was detected ten times or more. The chain couples TRBV2 to TRBJ1-6, with D hard to call. CDR1 and CDR2 (germline): SNHLY, FYNNEI. Trimming shortened V by 9 bases and J by 3 bases, and 9 bases separated the two germline ends. The CDR3 totals 13 residues. CDR3 protein: CASRASYNSPLHF. CDR3 bases: TGTGCCAGTAGGGCCAGCTATAATTCACCCCTCCACTTT.